These 3 T cell receptor beta chains were sequenced from one sample in a study of T-cell reconstitution after alpha-beta-depleted transplantation in children. Construction of the TCRbeta library involved unique molecular identifiers. TCRdb re-called the PCR reads through MiXCR, storing one row per CDR3 protein. Of under 400,000 distinct CDR3 sequences listed, approximately 23% are singletons. The specimen comprised PBMCs, mostly from graft donor cells, sampled 180 days after TCRalphabeta/CD19-depleted stem cell transplant. These receptors were obtained from a male patient younger than 18 who had a stem cell transplant for acute lymphoblastic leukemia, so the T cells may come from the graft donor.

The V gene is TRBV5-6, the J gene TRBJ2-2; D perhaps matches TRBD1 (5 bases). The CDR3 totals 14 residues. V was pared by 2 bases and J by 1 base, with 6 bases between. Germline V gene lookup returns CDR1 SGHDT and CDR2 YYEEEE. CDR3 loop: CASSFTGNTGELFF. The CDR3 region has the DNA TGTGCCAGCAGCTTCACAGGGAACACCGGGGAGCTGTTTTTT. Filled out from reference TRBV5-6 and TRBJ2-2, the complete variable domain reads DAGVTQSPTHLIKTRGQQVTLRCSPKSGHDTVSWYQQALGQGPQFIFQYYEEEERQRGNFPDRFSGHQFPNYSSELNVNALLLGDSALYLCASSFTGNTGELFFGEGSRLTVL.

This clonotype was found a few times. The chain is built from TRBV20-1 and TRBJ1-2, with 7 bases that match TRBD1. The germline gives CDR1 DFQATT, CDR2 SNEGSKA (reference sequence). The CDR3 runs to 16 residues. V was pared by 5 bases and J by 6 bases, with 18 bases of the junction left unmatched. CDR3 region: CSAQLDRIGGGNGYTF. CDR3 bases: TGCAGTGCTCAATTGGACAGGATCGGTGGAGGCAATGGCTACACCTTC.

The CDR3 reads CASSSPSMGVGYGYTF. In nucleotides, the CDR3 is TGTGCCAGCAGTTCACCCTCCATGGGGGTAGGCTATGGCTACACCTTC. The V gene is TRBV27, the J gene TRBJ1-2; D is possibly TRBD1 (5 bases). With 4 bases removed from V and 4 bases from J, the gap between germline ends came to 19 bases. The CDR3 is made up of 16 amino acids. Germline V CDR1 and CDR2: MNHEY, SMNVEV (reference sequence).